The present entry profiles one TCR beta chain with its context. Authors' data handling: Counts of nucleated cells, estimated from reference gene primer amplification, were obtained. Clones were read by immunoSEQ multiplex PCR, and TCRdb kept only the in-frame ones, dropping some. V, J and clone size are those of that table, while D and trimming were read from the DNA. Of just over 650,000 clones detected, 70% to 90% appear once; the ten largest clones hold about 0.26%. This sample is drawn from a study of blood T cell repertoires in COVID-19. Study-level information: The origin of the acute and convalescent COVID-19 samples was the United States, Italy and Spain. The cDNA or gDNA used as material had been derived from T cells, B-cell-depleted T cells, or PBMCs.

Trimming took off 4 bases at V and 7 bases at J, with 24 bases between the two ends. The germline CDR1 and CDR2 sequences are SGHRS and YFSETQ. The CDR3 has 16 amino acids. This chain uses TRBV5-1 with TRBJ2-7; D perhaps matches TRBD2 (6 bases). Sequenced material: peripheral blood. The sequence was collected from a woman between 18 and 29 years old with acute or convalescent COVID-19. The CDR3 is CASSEAGTYTAGEQYF. CDR3 in DNA: TGCGCCAGCAGCGAAGCCGGGACTTATACGGCAGGGGAGCAGTACTTC.